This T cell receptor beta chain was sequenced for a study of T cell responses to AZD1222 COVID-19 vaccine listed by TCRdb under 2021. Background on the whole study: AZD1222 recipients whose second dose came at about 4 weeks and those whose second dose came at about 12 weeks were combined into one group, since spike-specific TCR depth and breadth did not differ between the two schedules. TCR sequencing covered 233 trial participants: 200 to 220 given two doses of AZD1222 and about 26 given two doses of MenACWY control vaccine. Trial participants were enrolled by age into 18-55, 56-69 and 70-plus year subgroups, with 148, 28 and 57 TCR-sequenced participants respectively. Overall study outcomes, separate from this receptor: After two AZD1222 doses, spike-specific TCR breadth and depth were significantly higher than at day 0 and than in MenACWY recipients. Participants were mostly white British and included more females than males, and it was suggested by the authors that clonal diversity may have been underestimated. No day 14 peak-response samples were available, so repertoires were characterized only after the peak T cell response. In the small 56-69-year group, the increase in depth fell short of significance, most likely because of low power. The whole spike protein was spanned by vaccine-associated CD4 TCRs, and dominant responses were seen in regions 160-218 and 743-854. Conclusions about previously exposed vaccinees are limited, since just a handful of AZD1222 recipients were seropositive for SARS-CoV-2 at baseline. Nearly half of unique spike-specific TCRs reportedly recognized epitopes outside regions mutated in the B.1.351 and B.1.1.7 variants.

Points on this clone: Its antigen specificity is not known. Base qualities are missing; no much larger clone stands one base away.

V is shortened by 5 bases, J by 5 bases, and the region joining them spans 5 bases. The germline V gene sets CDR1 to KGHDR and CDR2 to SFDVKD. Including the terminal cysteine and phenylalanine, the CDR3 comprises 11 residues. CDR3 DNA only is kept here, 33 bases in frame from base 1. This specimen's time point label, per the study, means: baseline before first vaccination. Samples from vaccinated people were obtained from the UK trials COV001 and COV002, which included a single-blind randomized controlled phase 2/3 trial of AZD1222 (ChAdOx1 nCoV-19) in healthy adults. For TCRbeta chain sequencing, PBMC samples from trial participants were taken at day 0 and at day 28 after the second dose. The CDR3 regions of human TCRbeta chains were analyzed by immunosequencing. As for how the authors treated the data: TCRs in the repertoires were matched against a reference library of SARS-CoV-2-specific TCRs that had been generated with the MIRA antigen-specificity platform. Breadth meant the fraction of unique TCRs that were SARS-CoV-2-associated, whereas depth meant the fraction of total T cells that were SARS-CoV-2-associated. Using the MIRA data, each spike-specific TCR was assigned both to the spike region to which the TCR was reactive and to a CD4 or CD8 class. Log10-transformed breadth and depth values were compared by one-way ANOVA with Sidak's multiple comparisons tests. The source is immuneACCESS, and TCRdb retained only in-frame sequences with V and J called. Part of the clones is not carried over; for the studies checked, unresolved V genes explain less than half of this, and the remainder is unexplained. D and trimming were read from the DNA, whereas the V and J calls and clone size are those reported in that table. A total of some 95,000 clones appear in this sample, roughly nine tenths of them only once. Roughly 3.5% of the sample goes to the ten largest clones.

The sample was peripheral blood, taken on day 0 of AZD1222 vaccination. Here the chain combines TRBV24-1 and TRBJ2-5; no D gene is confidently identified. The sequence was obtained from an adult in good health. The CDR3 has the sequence CATSGSETQYF. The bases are TGTGCCACCAGTGGTTCGGAGACCCAGTACTTC.